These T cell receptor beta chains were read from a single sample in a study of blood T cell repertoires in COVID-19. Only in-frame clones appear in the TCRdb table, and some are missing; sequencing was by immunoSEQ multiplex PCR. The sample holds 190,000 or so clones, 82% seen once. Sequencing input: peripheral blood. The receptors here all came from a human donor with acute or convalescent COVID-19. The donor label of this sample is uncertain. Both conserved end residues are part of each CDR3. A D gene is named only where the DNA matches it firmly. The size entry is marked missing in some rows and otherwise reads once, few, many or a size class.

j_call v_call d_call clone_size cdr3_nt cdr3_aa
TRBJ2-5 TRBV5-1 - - TGCGCCAGCAGCCCCGGACTGGAATCATCCTATCCCCAAGAGACCCAGTACTTC CASSPGLESSYPQETQYF
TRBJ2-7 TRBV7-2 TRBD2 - TGTGCCAGCAGCTTAGGTTTAATAACTAGCGGGAATTACGAGCAGTACTTC CASSLGLITSGNYEQYF
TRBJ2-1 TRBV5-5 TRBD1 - TGTGCCAGCAGCCCAAGACAGGGTACCCCCTACAATGAGCAGTTCTTC CASSPRQGTPYNEQFF
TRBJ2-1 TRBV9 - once TGTGCCAGCAGCGTAGATCCGGAGTCCTACAATGAGCAGTTCTTC CASSVDPESYNEQFF
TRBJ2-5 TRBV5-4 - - TGTGCCAGCAGCCCAAGAAGACAGGTTCAAGAGACCCAGTACTTC CASSPRRQVQETQYF
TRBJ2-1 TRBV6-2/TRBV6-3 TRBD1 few TGTGCCAGCAGCCGACAGGGTATACGATTCAATGAGCAGTTCTTC CASSRQGIRFNEQFF
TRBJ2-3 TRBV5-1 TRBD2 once TGCGCCAGCAGCTTGGTCCCTAGCGGGGACATACAAGATACGCAGTATTTT CASSLVPSGDIQDTQYF
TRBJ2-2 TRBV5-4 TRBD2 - TGTGCCAGCAGCCTAAAGCGGGGTAACACCGGGGAGCTGTTTTTT CASSLKRGNTGELFF
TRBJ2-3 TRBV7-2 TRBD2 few TGTGCCAGCAGCTTAGTAGCGGGTGGCACAGATACGCAGTATTTT CASSLVAGGTDTQYF
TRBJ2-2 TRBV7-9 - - TGTGCCAGCAGCTTAAGGCGGGCAGGTGGGAACACCGGGGAGCTGTTTTTT CASSLRRAGGNTGELFF
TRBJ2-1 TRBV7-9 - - TGTGCCAGCAGCTTCGCCCGAATGGGCAACAATGAGCAGTTCTTC CASSFARMGNNEQFF
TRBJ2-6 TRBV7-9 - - TGTGCCAGCAGCGACCCGACAGGACCTTCTGGGGCCAACGTCCTGACTTTC CASSDPTGPSGANVLTF
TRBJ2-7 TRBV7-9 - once TGTGCCAGCAGCTTAGGGGAGGGGGGAGAGCAGTACTTC CASSLGEGGEQYF
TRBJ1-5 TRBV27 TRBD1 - TGTGCCAGCAGTTACAGGGGCTGGCAGCCCCAGCATTTT CASSYRGWQPQHF
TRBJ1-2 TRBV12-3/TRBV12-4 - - TGTGCCAGCAGTTACTTCGGGGGGGATGGCTACACCTTC CASSYFGGDGYTF
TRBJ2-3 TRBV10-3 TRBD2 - TGTGCCATCAGTGAGTCCCCGGCGGGAGGGCAAGATACGCAGTATTTT CAISESPAGGQDTQYF
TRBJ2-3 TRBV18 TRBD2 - TGTGCCAGCTCACGAGCGGGAGGGCCATTACGCACAGATACGCAGTATTTT CASSRAGGPLRTDTQYF
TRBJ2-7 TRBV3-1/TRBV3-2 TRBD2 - TGTGCCAGCAGCCTTGGGACTACTATCTACGAGCAGTACTTC CASSLGTTIYEQYF
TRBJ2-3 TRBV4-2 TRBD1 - TGTGCCAGCAGCCCACGGGGGGGACAGGGGCCAGATACGCAGTATTTT CASSPRGGQGPDTQYF
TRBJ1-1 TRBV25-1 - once TGTGCCAGCAGTGAAGGTAGGGGATTCGAAGCTTTCTTT CASSEGRGFEAFF
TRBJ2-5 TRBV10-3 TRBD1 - TGTGCCATCACCTGGACAGGGTGTAGGGAGACCCAGTACTTC CAITWTGCRETQYF
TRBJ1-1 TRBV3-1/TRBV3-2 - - TGTGCCAGCAGCCAAGGAGGTTTGACTGAAGCTTTCTTT CASSQGGLTEAFF
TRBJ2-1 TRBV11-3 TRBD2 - TGTGCCAGCAGCTTAGGGACTAGCGGGAGGGCCAATGAGCAGTTCTTC CASSLGTSGRANEQFF
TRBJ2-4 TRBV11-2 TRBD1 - TGTGCCAGCAGCTTAGGGACAGGGGCTTCTTGGCGGTACTTC CASSLGTGASWRYF
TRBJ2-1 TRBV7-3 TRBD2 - TGTGCCAGCAGCTTTGGTAGCGGGAGTTACAATGAGCAGTTCTTC CASSFGSGSYNEQFF
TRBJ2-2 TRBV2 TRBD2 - TGTGCCAGCACTCCGACTAGCGGGCTATCCGGGGAGCTGTTTTTT CASTPTSGLSGELFF
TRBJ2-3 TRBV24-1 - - TGTGCCACCAGTGATCTCCAGGAACTCACAGATACGCAGTATTTT CATSDLQELTDTQYF
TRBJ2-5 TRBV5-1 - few TGCGCCAGCAGCTGGGAGTCCAGCCAAGAGACCCAGTACTTC CASSWESSQETQYF
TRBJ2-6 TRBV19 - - TGTGCCAGTAGGGCATCTGGGGCCAACGTCCTGACTTTC CASRASGANVLTF
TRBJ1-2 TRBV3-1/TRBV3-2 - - TGTGCCAGCAGCCAAGGCGCACAGGGATTGGGGGATGGCTACACCTTC CASSQGAQGLGDGYTF
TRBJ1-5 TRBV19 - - TGTGCCAGTACTAGGGGGATCCAGCCCCAGCATTTT CASTRGIQPQHF
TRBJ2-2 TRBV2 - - TGTGCCAGCAGTGAAAGTTCTGCGGAAGGCGGGGAGCTGTTTTTT CASSESSAEGGELFF
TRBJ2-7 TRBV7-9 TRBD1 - TGTGCCAGCAGCTTAGCTGGACAGGGTTACGAGCAGTACTTC CASSLAGQGYEQYF
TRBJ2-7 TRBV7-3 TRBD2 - TGTGCCAGCAGCGGACTAGCGGGGCCTTGGGGCGAGCAGTACTTC CASSGLAGPWGEQYF
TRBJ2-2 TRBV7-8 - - TGTGCCAGCAGCACGGGGACTGACACCGGGGAGCTGTTTTTT CASSTGTDTGELFF
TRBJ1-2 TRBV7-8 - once TGTGCCAGCAGCTTAGCGTCTGGACTAGCACCCAATGGCTACACCTTC CASSLASGLAPNGYTF
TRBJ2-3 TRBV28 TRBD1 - TGTGCCAGCAGTTTATCCGGGACAGGGGGTGATACGCAGTATTTT CASSLSGTGGDTQYF
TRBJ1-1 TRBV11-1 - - TGTGCCAGCATGGCAGGGAACATGAACACTGAAGCTTTCTTT CASMAGNMNTEAFF
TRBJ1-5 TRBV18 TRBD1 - TGTGCCAGCTCACCCGAGACAGGGGGTCAGCCCCAGCATTTT CASSPETGGQPQHF
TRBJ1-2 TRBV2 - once TGTGCCAGCAGTCGCAACGACAGGACCCCCGGCTATGGCTACACCTTC CASSRNDRTPGYGYTF
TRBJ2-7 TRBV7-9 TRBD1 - TGTGCCAGCAGCCAGACAGGGTTGTACGAGCAGTACTTC CASSQTGLYEQYF
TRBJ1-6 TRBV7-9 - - TGTGCCAGCAGCTTAGCGACAGGACGGGATTCACCCCTCCACTTT CASSLATGRDSPLHF
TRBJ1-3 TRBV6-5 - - TGTGCCAGCAGCCCCCCGGGGGGTGGAAACACCATATATTTT CASSPPGGGNTIYF
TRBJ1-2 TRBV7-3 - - TGTGCCAGCAGCTTAACGCCAGGGAACTATGGCTACACCTTC CASSLTPGNYGYTF
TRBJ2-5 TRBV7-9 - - TGTGCCAGCAGCTGGATGACAATCGCGGAGACCCAGTACTTC CASSWMTIAETQYF
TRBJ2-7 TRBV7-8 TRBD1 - TGTGCCAGCAGCTTGCTGTGGGGACAGGGAGAGTCCTACGAGCAGTACTTC CASSLLWGQGESYEQYF
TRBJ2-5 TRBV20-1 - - TGCAGTGCTCAAGACAGAGAGACCCAGTACTTC CSAQDRETQYF
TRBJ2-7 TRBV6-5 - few TGTGCCAGCACGGGTAGACCTTACGAGCAGTACTTC CASTGRPYEQYF